The 21 T cell receptor beta chains presented below share a single source sample, sequenced in a study of blood T cell repertoires in COVID-19. TCRdb keeps only in-frame clones here, not all; method: immunoSEQ multiplex PCR. The sample holds some 100,000 clones, approximately 90% seen once. The sequenced sample was peripheral blood. Receptors originate from an elderly woman with active COVID-19.

The rearrangement links TRBV29-1 to TRBJ2-2, with TRBD2 matching 7 bases. Germline V CDR1 and CDR2: SQVTM, ANQGSEA. The CDR3 totals 12 residues. Trimming cost V 7 bases and J 4 bases; bases outside gene matches: 3. The CDR3 DNA sequence: TGCAGCGGAAGGACTAGCACCGGGGAGCTGTTTTTT. Translating gives CSGRTSTGELFF.

The chain employs TRBV28 and TRBJ2-1; 8 positions match TRBD2. The CDR3 totals 15 residues. CDR1 MDHEN and CDR2 SYDVKM come from the germline V gene. The V segment lost 6 bases and the J segment 7 bases; nucleotides outside the gene matches: 11. The CDR3 sequence: CASSKEGTRRNEQFF. The CDR3 DNA is TGTGCCAGCAGCAAAGAAGGGACTAGGCGGAATGAGCAGTTCTTC.

This clone has more than one count but fewer than ten. The chain employs TRBV27 and TRBJ2-7; D not certain. This CDR3 comprises 15 residues. The germline gives CDR1 MNHEY, CDR2 SMNVEV (reference sequence). V was shortened by 3 bases and J by 2 bases, with 14 bases between the two germline ends. In nucleotides, the CDR3 is TGTGCCAGCAGTTTTTCAGGCTCCACCCCCTACGAGCAGTACTTC. Protein sequence: CASSFSGSTPYEQYF.

The chain joins TRBV6-5 to TRBJ1-2; D is possibly TRBD1 (5 bases). CDR1 is MNHEY, CDR2 SVGAGI, per germline. V was pared by 5 bases and J by 4 bases, with 14 bases between. This CDR3 is built from 14 residues. This CDR3 is CASSTPGRGYGYTF. The CDR3 DNA reads TGTGCCAGCAGTACACCAGGGCGAGGCTATGGCTACACCTTC.

V usage is TRBV7-9 and J usage is TRBJ1-2, with 7 bases lining up with TRBD1. Per the germline V gene, CDR1 is SEHNR and CDR2 is FQNEAQ (reference sequence). This CDR3 is 15 amino acids long. The V segment lost 2 bases and the J segment 4 bases; nucleotides outside the gene matches: 7. The CDR3 spells CASSLSSAGGYGYTF. The CDR3 DNA sequence: TGTGCCAGCAGCTTATCGTCGGCAGGGGGCTATGGCTACACCTTC. Full variable domain (outside the CDR3, taken from reference TRBV7-9 and TRBJ1-2): DTGVSQNPRHKITKRGQNVTFRCDPISEHNRLYWYRQTLGQGPEFLTYFQNEAQLEKSRLLSDRFSAERPKGSFSTLEIQRTEQGDSAMYLCASSLSSAGGYGYTFGSGTRLTVV.

The chain employs TRBV9 and TRBJ2-1; 7 bases align to TRBD2. This CDR3 is built from 19 residues. The trim removed 0 bases at V and 0 bases at J, leaving 12 bases unmatched. Germline CDR1 reads SGDLS; CDR2 reads YYNGEE. The CDR3 reads CASSVGASGWGSSYNEQFF. The CDR3 DNA follows: TGTGCCAGCAGCGTAGGGGCTAGCGGATGGGGGAGCTCCTACAATGAGCAGTTCTTC.

J is TRBJ1-2 and V is TRBV28, with D possibly being TRBD1 (6 bases). With 6 bases removed from V and 5 bases from J, the gap between germline ends came to 19 bases. CDR1 and CDR2 from the germline V gene are MDHEN and SYDVKM. CDR3 length: 15 amino acids. In nucleotides, the CDR3 is TGTGCCAGCAGGCTCGGGGCAGGGGCACGGTATGGCTACACCTTC. This sequence encodes CASRLGAGARYGYTF.

This rearrangement joins TRBV6-1 to TRBJ1-3, with TRBD1 matching 7 bases. Trimming at V came to 4 bases and at J to 1 base, leaving 7 bases not matched to a gene. The CDR3 totals 16 residues. Per the germline V gene, CDR1 is MNHNS and CDR2 is SASEGT. The DNA of the CDR3 is TGTGCCAGCAGTGCGACAGGGTTAGGGTCTGGAAACACCATATATTTT. Translated, it gives CASSATGLGSGNTIYF.

The genes are TRBV5-1 and TRBJ2-1; weak D call: TRBD2 (6 bases). The V gene's germline CDR1 is SGHRS and CDR2 YFSETQ. CDR3 length: 14 residues. V was pared by 4 bases and J by 0 bases, with 8 bases between. CDR3 in amino acids: CASSRGSSYNEQFF. CDR3 in DNA: TGCGCCAGCAGCCGGGGGAGCTCCTACAATGAGCAGTTCTTC.

J is TRBJ2-2 and V is TRBV29-1; D is possibly TRBD1 (5 bases). Germline CDR1 is SQVTM and CDR2 is ANQGSEA. The CDR3 sequence is 12 residues long. CDR3 residues: CVEVRATGELFF. CDR3 DNA sequence: TGCGTCGAAGTCAGGGCCACCGGGGAGCTGTTTTTT.

In its sample, this clone was seen once. This sequence joins TRBV6-2 or TRBV6-3 and TRBJ2-3, with 7 positions matching TRBD2. The ends lost 3 bases at V and 0 bases at J; junction bases unmatched: 0. Germline CDR1 and CDR2: MNHEY and SVGEGT. The CDR3 runs 14 residues. CDR3 DNA: TGTGCCAGCAGTTATAGCGGGAGCACAGATACGCAGTATTTT. Translated: CASSYSGSTDTQYF.

V usage is TRBV6-5 and J usage is TRBJ2-3; 11 bases match TRBD1. V trimming: 5 bases; J trimming: 7 bases; junction bases outside the gene matches: 8. The CDR3 runs 15 residues. Looked up from germline, CDR1 is MNHEY and CDR2 is SVGAGI. CDR3 DNA: TGTGCCAGCAGTCGGACGGACAGGGGGCAAAATACGCAGTATTTT. As protein: CASSRTDRGQNTQYF.

This chain joins TRBV6-4 and TRBJ2-2; 9 bases are a match to TRBD2. V lost 4 bases to trimming and J lost 7 bases; unmatched junction nucleotides: 16. The CDR3 has 18 residues. Germline V gene data show CDR1 as MRHNA and CDR2 as SNTAGT. CDR3 sequence reads: CASSATALAGGRVGELFF. For the CDR3, the DNA is TGTGCCAGCAGTGCCACGGCCCTCGCGGGAGGGCGGGTCGGGGAGCTGTTTTTT.

This clone was recorded a few times. J is TRBJ1-4 and V is TRBV7-8; 8 bases are shared with TRBD1. CDR1 is SGHVS, CDR2 FQNEAQ, per germline. The V and J ends lost 5 bases and 8 bases, in that order; junction bases with no gene match: 7. This CDR3 comprises 14 residues. CDR3 DNA sequence: TGTGCCAGCAGCATACAGGGGGGAGCAGAAAAACTGTTTTTT. Residues: CASSIQGGAEKLFF.

The gene calls are TRBV7-9 and TRBJ1-4; possible D gene TRBD1, 6 bases. CDR1 SEHNR and CDR2 FQNEAQ come from the germline V gene (reference sequence). V gave up 4 bases and J gave up 7 bases, with 7 bases separating them. The CDR3 extends over 12 amino acids. Here the CDR3 reads CASSSRGEKLFF. CDR3 in DNA: TGTGCCAGCAGCTCCAGGGGTGAAAAACTGTTTTTT.

This clone was seen a single time. The chain links TRBV19 to TRBJ2-6; 8 bases are shared with TRBD1. The junction had 18 bases not matched to a gene; V was cut back by 7 bases and J by 1 base. CDR1 and CDR2 (germline): LNHDA, SQIVND (reference sequence). This CDR3 contains 20 residues. Here the CDR3 DNA reads TGTGCCAGTAACGCCCTATCGGCAGGGGGCATAAAATCTGGGGCCAACGTCCTGACTTTC. Residues: CASNALSAGGIKSGANVLTF.

The chain combines TRBV19 with TRBJ1-2, with 9 bases identical to TRBD1. The CDR3 length is 12 residues. In germline, CDR1 is LNHDA, CDR2 SQIVND (reference sequence). With 8 bases clipped from V and 7 bases from J, the junction kept 5 bases outside the gene matches. Written as DNA, the CDR3 is TGTGCCAGTGGGGACAGGGATACTGGCTACACCTTC. Its protein product is CASGDRDTGYTF.

The chain joins TRBV5-5 to TRBJ2-4; possibly TRBD2 for D (6 bases). The V and J ends lost 0 bases and 1 base respectively, with 11 bases between them. Germline V gives CDR1 SGHKS, CDR2 YYEKEE (reference sequence). The CDR3 sequence is 16 residues long. The CDR3 DNA follows: TGTGCCAGCAGCTTGGGGTGGGGGGAGGCCAAAAACATTCAGTACTTC. Translation: CASSLGWGEAKNIQYF.

This chain joins TRBV21-1 and TRBJ1-3; the table gives TRBD1 as D, unverified against the DNA. TRBV21-1 is marked as a pseudogene. CDR3 length: 18 amino acids. CDR3 coding DNA: TGTGCCAGCAGCCCAACAGAGACAGGGGGCTTTTCTGGAAACACCATATATTTT. Translating gives CASSPTETGGFSGNTIYF.

The chain recombines TRBV3-1 (or the pseudogene TRBV3-2) with TRBJ2-2, with D hard to call. CDR3 length: 16 amino acids. Germline CDR1 and CDR2: LGHDT and YNNKEL (reference sequence). V lost 1 base, J lost 0 bases, and 9 bases lay in between. CDR3 protein: CASSQVIQTNTGELFF. CDR3 bases: TGTGCCAGCAGCCAAGTTATACAGACGAACACCGGGGAGCTGTTTTTT.

This chain connects TRBV6-2 or TRBV6-3 to TRBJ2-4, with D possibly TRBD2 on 6 matching bases. CDR3 length: 19 residues. Germline V gene data show CDR1 as MNHEY and CDR2 as SVGEGT. Trimming shortened V by 6 bases and J by 0 bases, and 24 bases separated the two germline ends. As DNA, the CDR3 is TGTGCCAGCAGCCAGCGACTAGGTGTTCTACGGGAAGCCAAAAACATTCAGTACTTC. This codes for CASSQRLGVLREAKNIQYF.